These 23 T cell receptor beta chains were sequenced from one sample in a study of blood T cell repertoires in COVID-19. Data came from immunoSEQ multiplex PCR; TCRdb stores just in-frame clones and leaves some out. This table has approximately 250,000 clones, roughly 85% appearing once. Specimen: PBMCs or T cells enriched from blood (not recorded which). Receptors were obtained from a woman in her 50s with acute COVID-19.

The chain employs TRBV13 and TRBJ1-6; 7 positions match TRBD1. Per the germline V gene, CDR1 is PRHDT and CDR2 is FYEKMQ (reference sequence). The CDR3 loop spans 14 amino acids. The V gene end was trimmed by 5 bases and the J gene end by 8 bases; junction bases not matched to a gene: 6. CDR3 sequence reads: CASSLRQGDSPLHF. The CDR3 region has the DNA TGTGCCAGCAGCCTTCGACAGGGTGATTCACCCCTCCACTTT.

This clone was picked up a small number of times. This chain joins TRBV4-1 and TRBJ1-2; 8 bases agree with TRBD1. J gave up 4 bases and V 4 bases, and 8 bases lay outside the gene matches. The CDR3 is 15 amino acids. In germline, CDR1 is MGHRA, CDR2 YSYEKL. The CDR3 here is CASSPRTGSGYGYTF. The CDR3 DNA sequence: TGCGCCAGCAGCCCCCGGACAGGGTCGGGCTATGGCTACACCTTC.

V is TRBV3-1 (or the pseudogene TRBV3-2) and J is TRBJ2-7; 7 bases align to TRBD2. CDR3 length equals 12 residues. V lost 1 base, J lost 7 bases, and 1 base stayed unmatched. The germline gives CDR1 LGHDT, CDR2 YNNKEL (reference sequence). In DNA, the CDR3 is TGTGCCAGCAGCCAAGTCGGGAGGGAGCAGTACTTC. Amino acids: CASSQVGREQYF.

This clone was recorded a few times. The chain uses TRBV30 and TRBJ1-1, with D unclear. Germline V gene lookup returns CDR1 GTSNPN and CDR2 SVGIG (reference sequence). Trimming shortened V by 3 bases and J by 1 base, and 15 bases separated the two germline ends. This CDR3 is 15 amino acids long. Here the CDR3 DNA reads TGTGCCTGGAGAGCTAGCAGAGCGGGGAACACTGAAGCTTTCTTT. It yields the protein CAWRASRAGNTEAFF.

The gene calls are TRBV24-1 and TRBJ2-3; 7 bases align to TRBD1. V lost 4 bases, J lost 2 bases, and 5 bases stayed unmatched. The CDR3 loop spans 15 amino acids. Per germline, CDR1 KGHDR and CDR2 SFDVKD. CDR3 sequence: CATSDAGTVTDTQYF. The CDR3, as DNA: TGTGCCACCAGTGACGCCGGGACAGTCACAGATACGCAGTATTTT.

This clone was seen once. The rearrangement uses TRBV5-1 and TRBJ2-3; 11 positions agree with TRBD1. CDR3 length equals 16 residues. V lost 4 bases to trimming and J lost 5 bases; unmatched junction nucleotides: 9. Germline V gene lookup returns CDR1 SGHRS and CDR2 YFSETQ. The CDR3 bases are TGCGCCAGCAGCCAATGGACAGGGGGCGCGGGAGATACGCAGTATTTT. It translates to CASSQWTGGAGDTQYF.

This sequence joins TRBV7-9 and TRBJ1-2; possible D gene TRBD1, 5 bases. This CDR3 has 14 residues. Trimming cost V 5 bases and J 4 bases, with 14 bases left between them. In germline, CDR1 is SEHNR, CDR2 FQNEAQ (reference sequence). CDR3: CASSPGTGPYGYTF. In DNA, the CDR3 is TGTGCCAGCAGCCCCGGGACTGGCCCCTATGGCTACACCTTC. The entire variable domain, with the rest obtained from reference TRBV7-9 and TRBJ1-2, is as follows: DTGVSQNPRHKITKRGQNVTFRCDPISEHNRLYWYRQTLGQGPEFLTYFQNEAQLEKSRLLSDRFSAERPKGSFSTLEIQRTEQGDSAMYLCASSPGTGPYGYTFGSGTRLTVV.

The V call is TRBV19, the J call TRBJ1-2; 7 bases fit TRBD1. Germline V gives CDR1 LNHDA, CDR2 SQIVND (reference sequence). Trimming at V came to 5 bases and at J to 7 bases, leaving 10 bases not matched to a gene. This CDR3 region has 14 residues. In DNA form, the CDR3 reads TGTGCCAGTAGTCCTACTCAGGGGGTGGCTGGCTACACCTTC. This codes for CASSPTQGVAGYTF. Filled out from reference TRBV19 and TRBJ1-2, the complete variable domain reads DGGITQSPKYLFRKEGQNVTLSCEQNLNHDAMYWYRQDPGQGLRLIYYSQIVNDFQKGDIAEGYSVSREKKESFPLTVTSAQKNPTAFYLCASSPTQGVAGYTFGSGTRLTVV.

J is TRBJ1-1 and V is TRBV30, with TRBD1 matching 8 bases. Unmatched junction bases numbered 9, after V lost 4 bases and J lost 5 bases. The CDR3 spans 14 residues. The germline CDR1 and CDR2 sequences are GTSNPN and SVGIG (reference sequence). Here the CDR3 reads CAWTTGQGMTEAFF. In DNA form, the CDR3 reads TGTGCCTGGACTACCGGACAGGGAATGACTGAAGCTTTCTTT. The full variable domain, completed using reference TRBV30 and TRBJ1-1, is SQTIHQWPATLVQPVGSPLSLECTVEGTSNPNLYWYRQAAGRGLQLLFYSVGIGQISSEVPQNLSASRPQDRQFILSSKKLLLSDSGFYLCAWTTGQGMTEAFFGQGTRLTVV.

The V gene is TRBV27, the J gene TRBJ2-7, with 7 nucleotides matching TRBD1. V lost 4 bases and J lost 0; bases outside the gene matches: 6. CDR3 size: 15 residues. The germline V gene encodes CDR1 MNHEY and CDR2 SMNVEV (reference sequence). The CDR3 region is CASSSGTAISYEQYF. In DNA form, the CDR3 reads TGTGCCAGCAGTTCCGGGACAGCCATCTCCTACGAGCAGTACTTC.

The V call is TRBV10-3, the J call TRBJ1-2; 8 positions agree with TRBD1. V gave up 11 bases and J gave up 3 bases; unmatched junction bases: 11. CDR3 length: 14 residues. Germline lookup yields CDR1 ENHRY and CDR2 SYGVKD. CDR3 sequence (DNA): TGTGCCGGACGAGCAGGGGGCGAGGACTATGGCTACACCTTC. Translating gives CAGRAGGEDYGYTF.

This chain links TRBV5-1 with TRBJ2-5, with 7 positions matching TRBD1. This CDR3 is 15 amino acids long. Germline loops: CDR1 SGHRS, CDR2 YFSETQ. Unmatched junction bases numbered 2, after V lost 0 bases and J lost 0 bases. In DNA, the CDR3 is TGCGCCAGCAGCTTGGATGGGACAGACCAAGAGACCCAGTACTTC. It translates to CASSLDGTDQETQYF.

The chain is built from TRBV25-1 and TRBJ1-5; 12 bases match TRBD1. V lost 0 bases to trimming and J lost 5 bases; unmatched junction nucleotides: 2. The length of the CDR3 is 16 residues. In germline, CDR1 is MGHDK, CDR2 SYGVNS. The DNA for the CDR3 is TGTGCCAGCAGTGAATATGGGACAGGGGGCGATCAGCCCCAGCATTTT. This codes for CASSEYGTGGDQPQHF.

The chain is built from TRBV6-5 and TRBJ2-5; 11 bases match TRBD2. Germline V lookup: CDR1 MNHEY, CDR2 SVGAGI. V was pared by 7 bases and J by 4 bases, with 8 bases of the junction left unmatched. There are 15 residues in the CDR3. The CDR3 region is CASISGGAGRETQYF. The CDR3, as DNA: TGTGCCAGCATTAGCGGGGGGGCCGGTCGAGAGACCCAGTACTTC.

The V call is TRBV3-1 (or the pseudogene TRBV3-2), the J call TRBJ2-7; 9 bases map to TRBD1. The junction had 5 bases not matched to a gene; V was cut back by 7 bases and J by 4 bases. CDR3 size: 13 residues. Per germline, CDR1 LGHDT and CDR2 YNNKEL (reference sequence). The DNA of the CDR3 is TGTGCCAGCACGACAGGGGGACAATACGAGCAGTACTTC. It translates to CASTTGGQYEQYF.

This chain connects TRBV14 to TRBJ1-3; D unclear. The CDR3 has 16 amino acids. Trimming stripped 0 bases from V and 0 bases from J, with 9 bases between. Germline V gives CDR1 SGHDN, CDR2 FVKESK. CDR3 coding DNA: TGTGCCAGCAGCCAAGATCTAGCGAGCTCTGGAAACACCATATATTTT. Protein: CASSQDLASSGNTIYF.

J is TRBJ1-2 and V is TRBV9; the D gene is possibly TRBD1 (5 bases). V was cut by 3 bases and J by 4 bases, with 16 bases left in between. The CDR3 length is 15 residues. Germline loops: CDR1 SGDLS, CDR2 YYNGEE. The CDR3 loop reads CASSGTREAGYGYTF. In nucleotides, the CDR3 is TGTGCCAGCAGCGGGACACGGGAAGCGGGCTATGGCTACACCTTC.

This clone appeared many times. The genes are TRBV10-3 and TRBJ1-2; D may be TRBD1 (5 bases). Germline assignment: CDR1 ENHRY and CDR2 SYGVKD. This CDR3 region has 14 residues. V dropped 10 bases and J dropped 4 bases, with 19 bases sitting between them. The CDR3: CATKSQGTGYGYTF. CDR3 DNA sequence: TGTGCCACCAAATCCCAGGGAACGGGCTATGGCTACACCTTC.

V is TRBV5-1 and J is TRBJ1-4; possibly TRBD1 for D (5 bases). This CDR3 contains 15 residues. Trimming cost V 6 bases and J 0 bases, with 12 bases left between them. Germline CDR1 is SGHRS and CDR2 is YFSETQ. The CDR3 loop reads CASKGAGSTNEKLFF. Written as DNA, the CDR3 is TGCGCCAGCAAAGGGGCTGGTTCAACTAATGAAAAACTGTTTTTT.

This clone appeared a few times. The DNA of the CDR3 is TGTGCCAGCAGCTTAGCAGCTGACACCATATATTTT. Its translation: CASSLAADTIYF. The genes are TRBV7-2 and TRBJ1-3; D call uncertain. Trimming took 0 bases from V and 8 from J, leaving 5 bases between them. The germline V gene has CDR1 SGHTA and CDR2 FQGNSA. The CDR3 has 12 amino acids.

This chain joins TRBV18 and TRBJ1-3; D call uncertain. CDR1 is KGHSH, CDR2 LQKENI, per germline. Trimming took 6 bases from V and 0 from J, leaving 15 bases between them. The CDR3 is 16 amino acids. Here the CDR3 DNA reads TGTGCCAGCTCCCCCGGCGGGCAGTACTCTGGAAACACCATATATTTT. Translated, it gives CASSPGGQYSGNTIYF.

The chain links TRBV19 to TRBJ1-1; TRBD1 matches 9 bases. Trimming removed 1 base from V and 5 bases from J; junction bases left unmatched: 5. CDR3 size: 15 residues. Germline V lookup: CDR1 LNHDA, CDR2 SQIVND (reference sequence). The CDR3 region has the DNA TGTGCCAGTAGTATAGGGGACAGGGTGGTGACTGAAGCTTTCTTT. Protein product: CASSIGDRVVTEAFF.

The V and J genes are TRBV30 and TRBJ1-2; D is ambiguous. Germline V gene sequence: CDR1 GTSNPN, CDR2 SVGIG (reference sequence). There are 13 residues in the CDR3. V was trimmed by 0 bases and J by 5 bases, leaving 10 bases between them. CDR3 nucleotides: TGTGCCTGGAGTGTACGGGGTCGGTATGGCTACACCTTC. It specifies CAWSVRGRYGYTF.